One sample yielded the 17 T cell receptor beta chains listed below, sequenced in a study of control samples from healthy donors and cancer patients (dated by TCRdb to 2018 to 2021). The library was made by the immunoSEQ multiplex PCR assay. The table was pulled from immuneACCESS by TCRdb, which kept in-frame rearrangements only. Such tables lose some clones; where checked, under half of the loss comes from unresolved V genes, and the rest has no known cause. This sample holds 90,000 to 100,000 clones; around three quarters were observed only once. Roughly a tenth of the sample is taken by the ten largest. Sequenced material: blood. The receptors stem from a woman in her 30s in good health.

The V gene is TRBV2, the J gene TRBJ1-6; TRBD1 agrees at 10 bases. CDR3 length: 14 residues. Trimming removed 6 bases from V and 12 bases from J; junction bases left unmatched: 8. Looked up from germline, CDR1 is SNHLY and CDR2 is FYNNEI. CDR3 sequence (DNA): TGTGCCAGCAGGGCCGGGACAGGGGTCGAACCCCTCCACTTT. Translating it yields CASRAGTGVEPLHF.

The chain joins TRBV9 to TRBJ1-5; the D gene is possibly TRBD1 (5 bases). Germline CDR1 reads SGDLS; CDR2 reads YYNGEE. The V gene lost 0 bases and the J gene lost 4 bases, with 11 bases spanning the gap. The CDR3 totals 15 residues. This CDR3 is CASSVASGVNQPQHF. Written as DNA, the CDR3 is TGTGCCAGCAGCGTAGCTTCGGGGGTGAATCAGCCCCAGCATTTT.

The chain's CDR3 is CASSMGEKLFF. The DNA of the CDR3 is TGTGCCAGTAGTATGGGTGAAAAACTGTTTTTT. This sequence joins TRBV19 and TRBJ1-4, with D unclear. The germline V and J ends were trimmed by 3 bases and 7 bases, with 3 bases remaining between them. Germline-derived CDR1 and CDR2 are LNHDA and SQIVND (reference sequence). The length of the CDR3 is 11 residues.

This chain connects TRBV19 to TRBJ2-3; 10 positions match TRBD2. Germline-derived CDR1 and CDR2 are LNHDA and SQIVND (reference sequence). Trimming cost V 6 bases and J 6 bases; bases outside gene matches: 12. The CDR3 totals 16 residues. CDR3 sequence: CASSSHLGLASDTQYF. The CDR3 DNA reads as TGTGCCAGTAGCTCACATTTGGGACTAGCGTCGGATACGCAGTATTTT.

This chain connects TRBV5-1 to TRBJ1-1, with TRBD1 as a possible D gene (6 bases). Between the trimmed V and J ends, which lost 1 base and 3 bases, there was a span of 19 bases. The CDR3 sequence is 17 residues long. Germline V CDR1 and CDR2: SGHRS, YFSETQ. CDR3 region: CASSLPTKTGGDTEAFF. CDR3 nucleotide sequence: TGCGCCAGCAGCTTGCCTACAAAGACAGGCGGGGACACTGAAGCTTTCTTT.

To note about this clone: The same CDR3 is also encoded by other DNA sequences in this sample. This rearrangement joins TRBV5-1 to TRBJ2-3; 8 bases match TRBD2. CDR3 size: 14 residues. The germline V gene has CDR1 SGHRS and CDR2 YFSETQ. V dropped 2 bases and J dropped 1; count of bases not matched to a gene: 0. The CDR3: CASSLAGGTDTQYF. The CDR3 DNA reads as TGCGCCAGCAGCTTAGCGGGGGGCACAGATACGCAGTATTTT. Using reference TRBV5-1 and TRBJ2-3 for the parts outside the CDR3, the full variable domain is KAGVTQTPRYLIKTRGQQVTLSCSPISGHRSVSWYQQTPGQGLQFLFEYFSETQRNKGNFPGRFSGRQFSNSRSEMNVSTLELGDSALYLCASSLAGGTDTQYFGPGTRLTVL.

V and J are TRBV19 and TRBJ2-5, with TRBD2 matching over 8 bases. Germline values: CDR1 LNHDA, CDR2 SQIVND (reference sequence). V trimming: 3 bases; J trimming: 1 base; junction bases outside the gene matches: 7. The CDR3 is made up of 16 amino acids. The CDR3 sequence is CASSINRAGGQETQYF. DNA of the CDR3: TGTGCCAGTAGTATCAATCGGGCGGGGGGCCAAGAGACCCAGTACTTC. The complete variable domain, with remaining parts taken from reference TRBV19 and TRBJ2-5, reads DGGITQSPKYLFRKEGQNVTLSCEQNLNHDAMYWYRQDPGQGLRLIYYSQIVNDFQKGDIAEGYSVSREKKESFPLTVTSAQKNPTAFYLCASSINRAGGQETQYFGPGTRLLVL.

V and J are TRBV12-3 or TRBV12-4 and TRBJ1-6; tentatively, D is TRBD1 (6 bases). The CDR3 covers 13 residues. V was cut by 6 bases and J by 9 bases, with 12 bases left in between. Written as DNA, the CDR3 is TGTGCCAGCAGCCGAGGGGGGGGTTCACCCCTCCACTTT. Its translation is CASSRGGGSPLHF.

The V gene is TRBV7-8, the J gene TRBJ2-4, with D perhaps TRBD1 (6 bases). This CDR3 spans 13 amino acids. Deletions cut 5 bases from V and 3 bases from J, with 8 bases between. Per germline, CDR1 SGHVS and CDR2 FQNEAQ. Here the CDR3 DNA reads TGTGCCAGCAGCCGAGGGGGCAAAAACATTCAGTACTTC. It specifies CASSRGGKNIQYF.

A few counts support this clone. V gene TRBV19 combines with J gene TRBJ1-1; D remains ambiguous. The CDR3 contains 15 residues. V shed 2 bases and J shed 2 bases, with 12 bases lying between them. The germline CDR1 and CDR2 sequences are LNHDA and SQIVND (reference sequence). For the CDR3, the DNA is TGTGCCAGTAGTATACCGCGGGGAGCCAACACTGAAGCTTTCTTT. This gives the protein CASSIPRGANTEAFF.

The chain links TRBV3-1 (or the pseudogene TRBV3-2) to TRBJ2-1; 8 nucleotides agree with TRBD2. V shed 4 bases, J shed 5 bases, and the junction held 10 bases outside the gene matches. Germline CDR1 and CDR2: LGHDT and YNNKEL (reference sequence). This CDR3 spans 16 amino acids. The CDR3 DNA reads as TGTGCCAGCAGCCCATCAAGCGGGACTAGGCACAATGAGCAGTTCTTC. It codes for CASSPSSGTRHNEQFF.

Only one count was recorded for this clone. The V and J genes are TRBV5-1 and TRBJ2-5; D is unclear. Looked up from germline, CDR1 is SGHRS and CDR2 is YFSETQ. Deletions cut 0 bases from V and 2 bases from J, with 2 bases between. CDR3 length: 12 residues. The CDR3 DNA reads TGCGCCAGCAGCTTGGTTCAAGAGACCCAGTACTTC. Its translation: CASSLVQETQYF.

V and J are TRBV30 and TRBJ2-7, with 8 bases identical to TRBD2. The CDR3 extends over 13 amino acids. J lost 2 bases, V lost 5 bases, and 5 bases had no gene match. Germline V gene data show CDR1 as GTSNPN and CDR2 as SVGIG (reference sequence). DNA of the CDR3: TGTGCCTGGGATAGCGGGGTGACCTACGAGCAGTACTTC. Translating gives CAWDSGVTYEQYF.

V usage is TRBV5-1 and J usage is TRBJ2-3, with TRBD2 identical over 7 bases. Germline V lookup: CDR1 SGHRS, CDR2 YFSETQ. V was clipped by 7 bases and J by 4 bases; unmatched bases: 15. The CDR3 covers 16 residues. Here the CDR3 reads CASGSDGGISADTQYF. Here the CDR3 DNA reads TGCGCCAGCGGGTCCGACGGGGGGATAAGTGCAGATACGCAGTATTTT.

In this sample, this clone turned up once. The CDR3 DNA is TGTGCCAGCAGCTTAGCTTGGGCTATCGGCGAGTACGAGCAGTACTTC. Its translation: CASSLAWAIGEYEQYF. The chain couples TRBV7-2 to TRBJ2-7; D is undetermined. This CDR3 has 16 amino acids. V was trimmed by 0 bases and J by 4 bases, leaving 16 bases between them. Germline assignment: CDR1 SGHTA and CDR2 FQGNSA.

CDR3 sequence (DNA): TGTGCCAGTCGGGGGGGAAACACCATATATTTT. As protein: CASRGGNTIYF. The chain has TRBV19 and TRBJ1-3; tentatively, D is TRBD1 (5 bases). The V gene's germline CDR1 is LNHDA and CDR2 SQIVND (reference sequence). This CDR3 has 11 amino acids. V dropped 8 bases and J dropped 4 bases, with 6 bases sitting between them. The full variable domain, rest sourced from reference TRBV19 and TRBJ1-3, is DGGITQSPKYLFRKEGQNVTLSCEQNLNHDAMYWYRQDPGQGLRLIYYSQIVNDFQKGDIAEGYSVSREKKESFPLTVTSAQKNPTAFYLCASRGGNTIYFGEGSWLTVV.

The chain uses TRBV10-2 and TRBJ2-2; TRBD2 aligns across 15 bases. Germline V gives CDR1 WSHSY, CDR2 SAAADI. The CDR3 is 17 amino acids. V was pared by 4 bases and J by 0 bases, with 0 bases of the junction left unmatched. CDR3 DNA: TGCGCCAGCAGTGGGACTAGCGGGGGGGCGAACACCGGGGAGCTGTTTTTT. This gives the protein CASSGTSGGANTGELFF.